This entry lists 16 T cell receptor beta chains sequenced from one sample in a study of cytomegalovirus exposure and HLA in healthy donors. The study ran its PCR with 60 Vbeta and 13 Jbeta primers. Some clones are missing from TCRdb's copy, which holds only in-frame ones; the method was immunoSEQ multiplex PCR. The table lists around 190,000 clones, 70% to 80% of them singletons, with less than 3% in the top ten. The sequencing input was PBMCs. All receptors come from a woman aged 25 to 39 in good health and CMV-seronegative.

DNA for the CDR3: TGTGCCAGCAGCCCTTCGGAGAGGGGACAATTAGCCAAAAACATTCAGTACTTC. It translates to CASSPSERGQLAKNIQYF. The chain couples TRBV28 to TRBJ2-4; weak D call: TRBD1 (6 bases). V was clipped by 6 bases and J by 0 bases, with 21 bases between them. CDR1 is MDHEN and CDR2 is SYDVKM in the germline V gene. CDR3 length equals 18 residues.

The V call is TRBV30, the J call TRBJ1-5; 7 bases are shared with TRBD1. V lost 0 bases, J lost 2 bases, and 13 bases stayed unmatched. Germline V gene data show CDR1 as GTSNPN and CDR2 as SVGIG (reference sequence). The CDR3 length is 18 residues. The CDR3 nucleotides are TGTGCCTGGAGTGTATCGGCAGGGGGACCCTTTGGCAATCAGCCCCAGCATTTT. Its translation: CAWSVSAGGPFGNQPQHF.

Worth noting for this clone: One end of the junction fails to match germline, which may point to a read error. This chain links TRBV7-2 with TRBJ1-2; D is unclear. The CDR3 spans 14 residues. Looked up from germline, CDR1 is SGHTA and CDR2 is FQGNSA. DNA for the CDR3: TGTGCCAGCAGCCCCCGCACGGCTAACTATGGCTACCCCTTC. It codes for CASSPRTANYGYPF.

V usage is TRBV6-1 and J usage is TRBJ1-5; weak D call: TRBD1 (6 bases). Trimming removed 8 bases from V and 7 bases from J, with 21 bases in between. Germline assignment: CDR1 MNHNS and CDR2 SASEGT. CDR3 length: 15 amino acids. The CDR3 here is CASSRAGEIPQPQHF. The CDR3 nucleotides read TGTGCCAGCTCGAGAGCAGGGGAGATCCCCCAGCCCCAGCATTTT.

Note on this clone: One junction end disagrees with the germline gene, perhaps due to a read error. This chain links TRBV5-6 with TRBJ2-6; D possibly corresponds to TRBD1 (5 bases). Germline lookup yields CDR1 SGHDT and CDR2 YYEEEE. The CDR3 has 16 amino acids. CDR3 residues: CASSPPRVSGANVLPF. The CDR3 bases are TGTGCCAGCAGCCCGCCCCGAGTCTCTGGGGCCAACGTCCTGCCTTTC.

CDR3 bases: TGTGCCAGCAGTGAATTCACGGGTCGCAATGAGCAGTTCTTC. Its protein is CASSEFTGRNEQFF. This sequence joins TRBV25-1 and TRBJ2-1; D remains unclear. Trimming pared 1 base from V and 6 bases from J, leaving 10 bases between. The CDR3 covers 14 residues. Germline-derived CDR1 and CDR2 are MGHDK and SYGVNS.

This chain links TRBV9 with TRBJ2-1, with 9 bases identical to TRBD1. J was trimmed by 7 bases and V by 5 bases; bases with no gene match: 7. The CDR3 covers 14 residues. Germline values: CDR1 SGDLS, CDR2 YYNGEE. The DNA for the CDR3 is TGTGCCAGCAGTGCCGGGACAGGGTTGAATGAGCAGTTCTTC. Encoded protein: CASSAGTGLNEQFF.

CDR3 amino acids: CASSPGGTSGTYEQYF. The CDR3 nucleotides read TGTGCCAGCAGCCCAGGGGGGACTAGCGGGACCTACGAGCAGTACTTC. The V call is TRBV5-4, the J call TRBJ2-7; 13 bases align to TRBD2. The CDR3 has 16 residues. The ends lost 4 bases at V and 2 bases at J; junction bases unmatched: 6. CDR1 SGHNT and CDR2 YYREEE come from the germline V gene (reference sequence).

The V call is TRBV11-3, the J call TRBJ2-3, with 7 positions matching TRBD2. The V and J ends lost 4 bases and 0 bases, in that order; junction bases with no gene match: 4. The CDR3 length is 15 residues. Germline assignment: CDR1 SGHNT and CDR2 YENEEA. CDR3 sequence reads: CASSSRSGSTDTQYF. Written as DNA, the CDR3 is TGTGCCAGCAGCTCACGTAGCGGGAGCACAGATACGCAGTATTTT.

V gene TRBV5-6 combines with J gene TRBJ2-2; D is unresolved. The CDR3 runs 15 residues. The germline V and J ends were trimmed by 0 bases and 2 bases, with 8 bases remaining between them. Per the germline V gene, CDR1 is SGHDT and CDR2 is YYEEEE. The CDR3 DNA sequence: TGTGCCAGCAGCTTGGGGAGTCTTAACACCGGGGAGCTGTTTTTT. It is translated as CASSLGSLNTGELFF.

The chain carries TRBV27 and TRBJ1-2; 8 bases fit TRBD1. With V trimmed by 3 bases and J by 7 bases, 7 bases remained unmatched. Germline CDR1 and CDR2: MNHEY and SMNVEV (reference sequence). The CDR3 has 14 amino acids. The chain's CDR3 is CASSFTGGMGGYTF. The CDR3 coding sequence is TGTGCCAGCAGTTTTACAGGGGGAATGGGTGGCTACACCTTC.

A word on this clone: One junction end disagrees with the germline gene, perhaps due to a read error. CDR3 in DNA: TGTTCCAGCAGCTCACAATCCTCCCGGACAGCCACGAAGGAAAAACTGTTTTTT. This gives the protein CSSSSQSSRTATKEKLFF. J is TRBJ1-4 and V is TRBV7-9, with a weak D call TRBD1 (6 bases). Germline V CDR1 and CDR2: SEHNR, FQNEAQ (reference sequence). This CDR3 spans 18 amino acids.

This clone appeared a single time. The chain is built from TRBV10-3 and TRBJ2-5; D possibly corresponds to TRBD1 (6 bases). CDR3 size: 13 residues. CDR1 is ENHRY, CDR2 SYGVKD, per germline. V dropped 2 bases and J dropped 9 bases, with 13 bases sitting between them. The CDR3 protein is CAISEGQPDAQYF. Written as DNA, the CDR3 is TGTGCCATCAGTGAGGGACAGCCGGACGCCCAGTACTTC.

As DNA, the CDR3 is TGTGCCAGCAGGAGGGACAGGGGGCTCGGGGAGACCCAGTACTTC. The encoded protein is CASRRDRGLGETQYF. V usage is TRBV6-1 and J usage is TRBJ2-5, with 12 bases fitting TRBD1. Per the germline V gene, CDR1 is MNHNS and CDR2 is SASEGT. This CDR3 is built from 15 residues. V shed 6 bases and J 5 bases; nucleotides not matched to a gene: 7.

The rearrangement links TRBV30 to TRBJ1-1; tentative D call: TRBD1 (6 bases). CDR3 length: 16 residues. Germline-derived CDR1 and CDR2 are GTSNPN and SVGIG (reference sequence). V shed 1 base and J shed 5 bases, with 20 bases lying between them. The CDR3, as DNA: TGTGCCTGGAGTGAGATTAACAGGGTTGTGGGGACTGAAGCTTTCTTT. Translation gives CAWSEINRVVGTEAFF.

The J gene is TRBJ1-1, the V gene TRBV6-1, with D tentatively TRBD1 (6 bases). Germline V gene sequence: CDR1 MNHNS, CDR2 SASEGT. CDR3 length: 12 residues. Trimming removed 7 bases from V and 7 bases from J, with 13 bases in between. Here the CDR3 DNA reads TGTGCCAGCAAACTCGACAGGTTTGAAGCTTTCTTT. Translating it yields CASKLDRFEAFF.